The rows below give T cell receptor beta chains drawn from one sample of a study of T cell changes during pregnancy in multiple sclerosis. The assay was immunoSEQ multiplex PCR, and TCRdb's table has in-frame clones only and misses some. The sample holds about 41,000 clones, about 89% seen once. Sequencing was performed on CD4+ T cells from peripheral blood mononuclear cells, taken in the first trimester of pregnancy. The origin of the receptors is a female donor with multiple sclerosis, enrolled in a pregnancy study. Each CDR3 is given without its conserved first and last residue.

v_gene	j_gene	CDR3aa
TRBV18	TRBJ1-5	ASSDTYSNQPQH
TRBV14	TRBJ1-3	ASSKETGFFGNTIY
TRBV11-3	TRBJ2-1	ASSPRTTGGRNEQF
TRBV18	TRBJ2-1	ASSSVAGGPVNEQF
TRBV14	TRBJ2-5	ASSQLAGVYLETQY
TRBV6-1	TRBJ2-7	ASSESGYSYEQY
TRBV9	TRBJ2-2	ASSPPGTGGTGELF
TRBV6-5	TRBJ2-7	ASSSLAGGAQY
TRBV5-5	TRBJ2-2	ASSPTSGRVGELF
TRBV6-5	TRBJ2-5	ASSYLGLQETQY
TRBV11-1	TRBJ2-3	ASTKDSLSTDTQY
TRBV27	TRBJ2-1	ASSLRDRTNEQF
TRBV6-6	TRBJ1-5	ASNDRGSNQPQH
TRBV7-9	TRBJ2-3	ASSPRAPRADTQY
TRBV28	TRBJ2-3	ASSGAGTGRVTQY
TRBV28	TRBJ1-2	ASLPGGNYGYT
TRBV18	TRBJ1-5	ASSPSSSNQPQH
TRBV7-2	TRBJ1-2	ASSLALRGSNGYT
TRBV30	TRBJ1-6	AWTGQYNSPLH
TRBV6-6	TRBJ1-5	ASGGQGVIDQPQH
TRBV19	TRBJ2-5	ASSILPGGGETQY
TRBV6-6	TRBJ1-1	ASTVTGQGNTEAF
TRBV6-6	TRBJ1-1	ASSYRQGEAF
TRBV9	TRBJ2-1	ASSTSTGVNEQF
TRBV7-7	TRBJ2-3	ASSLGLAGLDTQY
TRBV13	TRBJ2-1	ASSPRGGPYNEQF
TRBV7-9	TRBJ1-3	ASSLVFGTGSDTIY
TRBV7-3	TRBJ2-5	ASSLAGGGETQY
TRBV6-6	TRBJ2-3	ASTGSDTQY
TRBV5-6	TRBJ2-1	ASRLAKDYNEQF
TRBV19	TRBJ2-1	ASSASHNEQF
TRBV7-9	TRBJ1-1	ASSLVQINTEAF
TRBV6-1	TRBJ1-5	ASSPPGGGQPQH
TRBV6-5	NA	ATSSSGRRGYEQY
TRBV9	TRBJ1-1	ASSTGVNTEAF
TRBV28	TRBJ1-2	ASSLDRKGYT
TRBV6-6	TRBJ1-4	ASSYSRTGNEKLF
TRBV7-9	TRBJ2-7	ASGQGLYEQY
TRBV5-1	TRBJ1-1	ASSRPGNTEAF
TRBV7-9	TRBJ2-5	ASSGRDRGPSQETQY
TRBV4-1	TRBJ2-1	ASSQPGQGARVEQF
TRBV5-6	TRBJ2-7	ASSLGLAVYEQY
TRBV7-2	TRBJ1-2	ASSPEILGLEGYT